This T cell receptor beta chain is from a study of shared clonotypes between healthy human individuals. General study results and limits: In contrast to clonotypes shared by all four donors, non-shared clonotypes had lower generation probabilities.

Assay used: immunoSEQ multiplex PCR; TCRdb lists only in-frame clones, some missing. This table has about 550,000 clones, roughly 96% appearing once. As concerns this clone: What it binds is unknown.

Trimming took 5 bases from V and 4 from J, leaving 9 bases between them. CDR1 and CDR2 from the germline V gene are SQVTM and ANQGSEA. This CDR3 is 12 amino acids long. CD45RO-negative, CCR7-selected cells formed the naive CD8 fraction, which excluded terminally differentiated effector memory CD45RA+ cells. The J gene is TRBJ1-3, the V gene TRBV29-1; perhaps TRBD1 as D (5 bases). The TCR comes from a young woman in good health. Sequenced input: naive CD8+ T cells sorted from blood. CDR3 DNA sequence: TGCAGCGTTACAGGAAGGGGAAACACCATATATTTT. This gives the protein CSVTGRGNTIYF.